The present T cell receptor beta chain was sequenced within a study of CD8+CD57+ T cells in acquired aplastic anemia. TCR beta VDJ and CDR3 profiling used genomic DNA as template. From the reads, TCRdb called clonotypes with MiXCR, one entry per CDR3 protein. The sample lists approximately 380,000 distinct CDR3 sequences, about two thirds seen once, with under 5% in the top ten. Germline lookup yields CDR1 LNHDA and CDR2 SQIVND (reference sequence). The V and J ends lost 6 bases and 0 bases respectively, with 15 bases between them. There are 15 residues in the CDR3. About this clonotype itself: The CDR3 ends on some other residue instead of the conserved phenylalanine or tryptophan, so this is likely a read error.

The clonotype originates from a human donor in good health, serving as a control. This rearrangement joins TRBV19 to TRBJ2-7; D may be TRBD1 (5 bases). The sample consisted of sorted CD4+, CD8+, or CD8+CD57+ T cells (not recorded which) from PBMCs. The CDR3 DNA sequence: TGTGCCAGTAGCAACCTCACAGGTTACTCCTACGAGCAGTACGGG. Its translation: CASSNLTGYSYEQYG.